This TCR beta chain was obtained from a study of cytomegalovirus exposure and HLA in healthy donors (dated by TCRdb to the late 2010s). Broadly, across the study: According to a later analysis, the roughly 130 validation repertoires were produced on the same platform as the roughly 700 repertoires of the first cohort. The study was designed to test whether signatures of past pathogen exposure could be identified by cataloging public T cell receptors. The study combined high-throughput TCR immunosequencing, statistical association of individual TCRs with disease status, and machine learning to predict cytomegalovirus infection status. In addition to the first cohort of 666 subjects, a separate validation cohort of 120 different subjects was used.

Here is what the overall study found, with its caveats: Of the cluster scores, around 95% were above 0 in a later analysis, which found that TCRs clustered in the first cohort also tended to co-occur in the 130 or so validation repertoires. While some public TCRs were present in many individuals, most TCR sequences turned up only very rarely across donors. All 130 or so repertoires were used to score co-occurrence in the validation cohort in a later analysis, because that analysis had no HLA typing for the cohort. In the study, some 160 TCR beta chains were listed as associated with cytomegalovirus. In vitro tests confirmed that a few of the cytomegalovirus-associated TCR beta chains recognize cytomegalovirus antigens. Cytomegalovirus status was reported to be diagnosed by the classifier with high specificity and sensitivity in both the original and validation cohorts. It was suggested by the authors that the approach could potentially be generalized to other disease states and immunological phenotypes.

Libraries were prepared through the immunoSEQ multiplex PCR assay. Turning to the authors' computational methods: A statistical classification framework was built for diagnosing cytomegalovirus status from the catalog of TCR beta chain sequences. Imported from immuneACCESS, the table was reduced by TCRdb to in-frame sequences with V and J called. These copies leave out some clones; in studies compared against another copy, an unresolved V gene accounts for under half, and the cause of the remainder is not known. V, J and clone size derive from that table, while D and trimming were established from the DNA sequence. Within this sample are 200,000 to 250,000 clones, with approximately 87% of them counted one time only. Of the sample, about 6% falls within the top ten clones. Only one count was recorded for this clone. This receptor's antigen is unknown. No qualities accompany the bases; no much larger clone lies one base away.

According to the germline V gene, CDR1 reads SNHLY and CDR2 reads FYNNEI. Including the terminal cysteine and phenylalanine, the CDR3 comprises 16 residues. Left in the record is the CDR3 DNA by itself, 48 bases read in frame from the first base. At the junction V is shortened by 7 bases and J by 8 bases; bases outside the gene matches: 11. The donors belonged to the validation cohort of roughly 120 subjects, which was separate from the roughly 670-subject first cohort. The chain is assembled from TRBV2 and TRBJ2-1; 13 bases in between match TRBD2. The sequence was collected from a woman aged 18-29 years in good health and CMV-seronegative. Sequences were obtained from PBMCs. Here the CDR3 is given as CASNDRTSGSGYEQFF. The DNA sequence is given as TGTGCCAGCAACGACCGGACTAGCGGGAGTGGGTATGAGCAGTTCTTC.